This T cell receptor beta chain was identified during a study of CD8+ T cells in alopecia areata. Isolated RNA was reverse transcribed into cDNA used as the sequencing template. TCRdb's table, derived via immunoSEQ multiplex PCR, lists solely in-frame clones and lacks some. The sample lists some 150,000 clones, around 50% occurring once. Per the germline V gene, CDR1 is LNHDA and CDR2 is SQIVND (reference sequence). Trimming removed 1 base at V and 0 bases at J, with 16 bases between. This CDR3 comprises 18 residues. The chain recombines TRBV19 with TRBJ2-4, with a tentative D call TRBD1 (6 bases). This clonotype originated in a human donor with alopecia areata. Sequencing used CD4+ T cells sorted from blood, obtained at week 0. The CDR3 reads CASSIGWRTAIAKNIQYF. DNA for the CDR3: TGTGCCAGTAGTATAGGGTGGAGGACAGCGATAGCCAAAAACATTCAGTACTTC.